These T cell receptor beta chains were read from a single sample in a study of identical twins. TCRdb itself ran the 5' RACE reads through MiXCR, one entry per CDR3 protein. The sample contains fewer than 900,000 distinct CDR3 sequences, roughly 18% of which appear only once. The sample was also reused in another study, on T cells expressing NK-cell markers.

Specimen: PBMCs. These receptors all come from a young woman in good health. Both conserved end residues are part of each CDR3. The D gene is left open where the match is weak. Size is omitted from some rows. Given values are once, few, many or a class for expanded clones.

>TRBJ1-3|.|few|TRBV11-2
TGTGCCAGCAGTCCTCGGACGGGCTCTGGAAACACCATATATTTT
CASSPRTGSGNTIYF
>TRBJ2-7|.|many|TRBV10-3
TGTGCCATCAGTTCCGGGACGGACTACGAGCAGTACTTC
CAISSGTDYEQYF
>TRBJ1-2|TRBD1|.|TRBV12-3/TRBV12-4
TGTGCCAGCAGCCAGACAGGGGGCAAAGGGTATGGCTACACCTTC
CASSQTGGKGYGYTF
>TRBJ1-2|TRBD1|.|TRBV6-5
TGTGCCAGCAGTTACCGCCTCGCGACAGGGGGTTATGGCTACACCTTC
CASSYRLATGGYGYTF
>TRBJ1-1|.|many|TRBV20-1
TGCAGTGCTAGAGAGGACATGAACACTGAAGCTTTCTTT
CSAREDMNTEAFF
>TRBJ2-1|TRBD2|.|TRBV30
TGTGCCTGGACTGGGACTAGCGGGACATACAATGAGCAGTTCTTC
CAWTGTSGTYNEQFF
>TRBJ1-5|.|.|TRBV20-1
TGCAGTGCTAGTTCGGATAGCAATCAGCCCCAGCATTTT
CSASSDSNQPQHF
>TRBJ1-4|TRBD1|few|TRBV7-2
TGTGCCAGCAGCAAATTCGGACAGGGTGGCGAAAAACTGTTTTTT
CASSKFGQGGEKLFF
>TRBJ2-1|TRBD2|.|TRBV19
TGTGCCAGTAGTATCGAGGGACTAAATGAGCAGTTCTTC
CASSIEGLNEQFF
>TRBJ2-1|.|many|TRBV12-3/TRBV12-4
TGTGCCAGCAGTCCCCGGTTGGGTGAGCAGTTCTTC
CASSPRLGEQFF
>TRBJ2-1|.|few|TRBV7-9
TGTGCCAGCAGCTTGGGAGGTTGGGCTTTC
CASSLGGWAF
>TRBJ2-5|.|.|TRBV28
TGTGCCAGCAGTTCGGCGCCGACTGAGTTACAAGAGACCCAGTACTTC
CASSSAPTELQETQYF
>TRBJ2-1|TRBD2|.|TRBV7-2
TGTGCCAGCAGCATAGCCGGGACTACGAGCTACAATGAGCAGTTCTTC
CASSIAGTTSYNEQFF